A single sample is the source of the 4 T cell receptor beta chains below, sequenced in a study of T cell responses to AZD1222 COVID-19 vaccine. TCRdb's table, derived via immunoSEQ multiplex PCR, lists solely in-frame clones and lacks some. Here the sample spans about 130,000 clones, around 92% being singletons. The material sequenced was peripheral blood, taken 28 days after the second AZD1222 dose. These receptors all come from an adult who received the AZD1222 COVID-19 vaccine.

The genes are TRBV10-2 and TRBJ1-2; possible D gene TRBD1, 5 bases. V lost 2 bases, J lost 5 bases, and 9 bases lay in between. The length of the CDR3 is 13 residues. The germline CDR1 and CDR2 sequences are WSHSY and SAAADI. The CDR3 region has the DNA TGCGCCAGCAGTGAGAGGGGCAGTTATGGCTACACCTTC. It encodes CASSERGSYGYTF.

With regard to this clone: Other nucleotide sequences in the sample specify the same CDR3. The chain carries TRBV6-5 and TRBJ1-2; D perhaps matches TRBD1 (5 bases). Deletions cut 2 bases from V and 8 bases from J, with 6 bases between. CDR1 and CDR2 (germline): MNHEY, SVGAGI. CDR3 size: 11 residues. The CDR3 nucleotides are TGTGCCAGCAGTTACAGGGGCGGCTACACCTTC. Its translation: CASSYRGGYTF.

The rearrangement uses TRBV27 and TRBJ1-1; a possible D gene is TRBD1 (5 bases). The CDR3 extends over 14 amino acids. CDR1 is MNHEY, CDR2 SMNVEV, per germline (reference sequence). Trimming took off 6 bases at V and 3 bases at J, with 14 bases between the two ends. The CDR3 DNA is TGTGCCAGCAGGGGTCTAGAGGGACACACTGAAGCTTTCTTT. Translated: CASRGLEGHTEAFF.

The chain carries TRBV11-3 and TRBJ1-1; the D is unclear. The V end lost 1 base, the J end lost 4 bases, and 7 bases lay between the germline ends. The CDR3 sequence is 13 residues long. Germline loops: CDR1 SGHNT, CDR2 YENEEA. In DNA, the CDR3 is TGTGCCAGCAGCTTAGGTAAGGCCACTGAAGCTTTCTTT. This gives the protein CASSLGKATEAFF.